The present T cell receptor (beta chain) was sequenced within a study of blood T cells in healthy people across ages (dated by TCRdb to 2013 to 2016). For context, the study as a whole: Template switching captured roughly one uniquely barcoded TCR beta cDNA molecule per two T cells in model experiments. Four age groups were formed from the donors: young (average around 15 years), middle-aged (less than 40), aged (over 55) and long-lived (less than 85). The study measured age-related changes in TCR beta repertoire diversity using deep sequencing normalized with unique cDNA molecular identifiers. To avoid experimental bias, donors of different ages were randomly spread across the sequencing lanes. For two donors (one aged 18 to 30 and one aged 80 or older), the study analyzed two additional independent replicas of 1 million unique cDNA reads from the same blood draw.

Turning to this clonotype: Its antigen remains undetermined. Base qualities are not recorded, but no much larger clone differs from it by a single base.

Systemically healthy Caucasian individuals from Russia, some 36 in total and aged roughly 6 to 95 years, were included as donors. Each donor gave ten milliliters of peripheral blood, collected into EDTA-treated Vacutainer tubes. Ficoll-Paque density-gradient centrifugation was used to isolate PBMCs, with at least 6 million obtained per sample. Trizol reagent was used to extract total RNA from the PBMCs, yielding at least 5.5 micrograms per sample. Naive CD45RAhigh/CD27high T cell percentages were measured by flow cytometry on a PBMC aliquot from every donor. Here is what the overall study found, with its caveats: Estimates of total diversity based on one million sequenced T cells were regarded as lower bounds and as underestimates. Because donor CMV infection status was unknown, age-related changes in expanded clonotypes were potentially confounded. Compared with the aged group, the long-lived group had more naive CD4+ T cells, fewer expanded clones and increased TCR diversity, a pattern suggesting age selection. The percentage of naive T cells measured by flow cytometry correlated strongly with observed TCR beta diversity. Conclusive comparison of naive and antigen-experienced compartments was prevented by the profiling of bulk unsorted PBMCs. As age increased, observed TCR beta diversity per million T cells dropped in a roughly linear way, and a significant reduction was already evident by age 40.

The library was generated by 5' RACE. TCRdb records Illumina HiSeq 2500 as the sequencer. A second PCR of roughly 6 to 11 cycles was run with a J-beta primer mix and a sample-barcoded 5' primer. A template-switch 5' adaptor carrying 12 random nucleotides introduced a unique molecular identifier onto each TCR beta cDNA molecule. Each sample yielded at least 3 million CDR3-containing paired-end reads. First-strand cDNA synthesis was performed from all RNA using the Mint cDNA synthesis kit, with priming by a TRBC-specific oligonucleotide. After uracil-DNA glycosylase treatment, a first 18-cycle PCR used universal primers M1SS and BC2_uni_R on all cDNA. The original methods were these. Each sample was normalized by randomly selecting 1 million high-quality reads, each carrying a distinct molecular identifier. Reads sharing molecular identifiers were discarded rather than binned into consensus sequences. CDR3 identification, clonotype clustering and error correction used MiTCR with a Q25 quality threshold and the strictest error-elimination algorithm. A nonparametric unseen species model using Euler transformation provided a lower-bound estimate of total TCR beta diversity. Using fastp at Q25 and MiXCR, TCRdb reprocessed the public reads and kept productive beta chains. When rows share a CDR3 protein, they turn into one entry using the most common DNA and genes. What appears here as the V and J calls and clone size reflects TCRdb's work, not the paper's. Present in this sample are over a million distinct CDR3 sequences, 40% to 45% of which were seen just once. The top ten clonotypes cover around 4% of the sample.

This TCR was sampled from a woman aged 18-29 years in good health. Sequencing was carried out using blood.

The DNA sequence is TGTGCCAGCCTTACCCCACAGGTTGGAGCTTTCTTT. Translation gives CASLTPQVGAFF. The rearranged chain carries TRBV28 and TRBJ1-1; TRBD1 is possibly the D segment (5 matching bases). V is shortened by 8 bases, J by 10 bases, and the region joining them spans 17 bases. The cysteine opens and the phenylalanine closes a CDR3 of 12 amino acids. Only CDR3 DNA is held: 36 bases, read in frame from base 1. The germline V gene encodes CDR1 MDHEN and CDR2 SYDVKM.